A selection of T cell receptor beta chains follows, all from one sample in a study of a mutant IDH1 vaccine in newly diagnosed glioma. TCRdb keeps only in-frame clones here, not all; method: immunoSEQ multiplex PCR. The data show approximately 60,000 clones, 85% to 90% seen once. These receptors are not linked to any known antigen. Sequenced material: PBMCs, taken from a glioma patient whose treatment included an IDH1 peptide vaccine. The source of these receptors is a man aged 40-55 years with glioma. CDR3s include the opening cysteine and the closing phenylalanine or tryptophan. The D gene is left open where the match is weak. Clone size is given for some rows only: seen once, a few or many times, or a class if the clone is expanded.

TRBJ1-5,once,NA,TRBV6-1,TGTGCCAGCGTGGGCTCCAATGAGAATCAGCCCCAGCATTTT,CASVGSNENQPQHF
TRBJ1-4,once,NA,TRBV7-9,TGTGCCAGCAGCTTAGTCACGGGGGCTAATGAAAAACTGTTTTTT,CASSLVTGANEKLFF
TRBJ2-2,NA,NA,TRBV7-8,TGTGCCAGCAGCCTCGACTACAGGAACGGGGAGCTGTTTTTT,CASSLDYRNGELFF
TRBJ2-1,NA,TRBD2,TRBV7-2,TGTGCCAGCAGCTTAGTGGGAGGGCCCGAGAATGAGCAGTTCTTC,CASSLVGGPENEQFF
TRBJ2-7,NA,NA,TRBV7-2,TGTGCCAGCAGCTTAGGATCAACGGGGGAGCAGTACTTC,CASSLGSTGEQYF
TRBJ1-5,once,NA,TRBV19,TGTGCCAGTAGTATAGATCTGGCAGGGAGACAGCCCCAGCATTTT,CASSIDLAGRQPQHF
TRBJ2-7,NA,NA,TRBV4-1,TGCGCCAGCAGCCAGCGTTGGGACGATATGTGGAGGGTAGAGCAGTACTTC,CASSQRWDDMWRVEQYF
TRBJ2-3,NA,NA,TRBV5-4,TGTGCCAGCAGCCAGGGGGGGATTACTAGCACAGATACGCAGTATTTT,CASSQGGITSTDTQYF
TRBJ2-5,NA,NA,TRBV7-8,TGTGCCAGCAGCTTAGTTGCGGGTACCCAAGAGACCCAGTACTTC,CASSLVAGTQETQYF
TRBJ2-7,NA,TRBD1,TRBV4-1,TGCGCCAGCAGCCAAGAAGTAGGCCAGGGGGCTTACGAGCAGTACTTC,CASSQEVGQGAYEQYF
TRBJ2-7,NA,TRBD1,TRBV5-1,TGCGCCAGCAGCTCGATCCAGGGGGCCAACGAGCAGTACTTC,CASSSIQGANEQYF
TRBJ2-7,NA,NA,TRBV6-5,TGTGCCAGCAGTTACACTGGGGTGCGCGAGCAGTACTTC,CASSYTGVREQYF
TRBJ1-2,NA,NA,TRBV5-1,TGCGCCAGCAGCGGACCAAATTCAGGGACGTTTGACTATGGCTACACCTTC,CASSGPNSGTFDYGYTF
TRBJ1-1,NA,NA,TRBV19,TGTGCCAGTAGTATAGGAGGGGCGCGATCGACCACTGAAGCTTTCTTT,CASSIGGARSTTEAFF
TRBJ2-3,NA,TRBD1,TRBV4-1,TGCGCCAGCAGCCAAGGGAGGAGGGGACAGGAAACAGATACGCAGTATTTT,CASSQGRRGQETDTQYF
TRBJ1-5,NA,TRBD1,TRBV19,TGTGCCAGTAGTCAAGGCAGGGGGCGCGGGGATCAGCCCCAGCATTTT,CASSQGRGRGDQPQHF